Presented here are 16 T cell receptor beta chains from one specimen sequenced in a study of blood T cell repertoires in COVID-19. Only in-frame clones appear in the TCRdb table, and some are missing; sequencing was by immunoSEQ multiplex PCR. This table has about 480,000 clones, 85% to 90% appearing once. The sequencing input was peripheral blood. The receptor set was obtained from a woman aged 45-60 years with COVID-19, enrolled during active disease.

This chain joins TRBV2 and TRBJ2-7, with 7 bases aligning to TRBD1. J gave up 0 bases and V 8 bases, and 13 bases lay outside the gene matches. Per germline, CDR1 SNHLY and CDR2 FYNNEI. The CDR3 consists of 16 residues. The chain's CDR3 is CASRRNDRVTSYEQYF. In DNA, the CDR3 is TGTGCCAGCCGCCGAAACGACAGGGTCACCTCCTACGAGCAGTACTTC.

The chain recombines TRBV5-4 with TRBJ2-1, with 7 bases identical to TRBD1. The CDR3 spans 13 residues. After removal of 4 bases from V and 8 bases from J, the junction contained 6 bases not matched to a gene. Germline values: CDR1 SGHNT, CDR2 YYREEE (reference sequence). CDR3 nucleotides: TGTGCCAGCAGCGGCGACAGGGTACATGAGCAGTTCTTC. Residues: CASSGDRVHEQFF.

J is TRBJ2-5 and V is TRBV6-1; 7 nucleotides match TRBD1. Germline assignment: CDR1 MNHNS and CDR2 SASEGT. The CDR3 runs 14 residues. The ends lost 1 base at V and 5 bases at J; junction bases unmatched: 4. The CDR3 region is CASSEGQGPETQYF. CDR3 coding DNA: TGTGCCAGCAGTGAAGGACAGGGTCCGGAGACCCAGTACTTC.

This clone was detected only once. The chain combines TRBV6-5 with TRBJ1-1; a weak D match, TRBD1 (5 bases). Trimming removed 2 bases at V and 5 bases at J, with 15 bases between. Germline V CDR1 and CDR2: MNHEY, SVGAGI. The CDR3 runs to 15 residues. In DNA, the CDR3 is TGTGCCAGCAGTTACGGGCAGGAGGGGAGGACTGAAGCTTTCTTT. As protein: CASSYGQEGRTEAFF.

The gene calls are TRBV18 and TRBJ1-1; 7 bases align to TRBD1. Per germline, CDR1 KGHSH and CDR2 LQKENI. The CDR3 sequence is 15 residues long. V lost 3 bases and J lost 6; bases outside the gene matches: 10. CDR3 loop: CASSPEQGLDPEAFF. As DNA, the CDR3 is TGTGCCAGCTCACCCGAACAGGGGTTGGATCCTGAAGCTTTCTTT.

With regard to this clone: Other DNA sequences in this sample translate to the same CDR3. The CDR3 protein is CASSLVRANYGYTF. CDR3 nucleotides: TGTGCCAGCAGTTTGGTCAGGGCGAATTATGGCTACACCTTC. This chain connects TRBV28 to TRBJ1-2, with D tentatively TRBD1 (5 bases). The V gene's germline CDR1 is MDHEN and CDR2 SYDVKM. CDR3 length equals 14 residues. The V end was cut by 3 bases, the J end by 5 bases, with 13 bases between.

The chain has TRBV6-1 and TRBJ1-2; a possible D gene is TRBD1 (6 bases). CDR3 size: 14 residues. Germline loops: CDR1 MNHNS, CDR2 SASEGT. V was clipped by 3 bases and J by 4 bases, with 12 bases between them. The CDR3 reads CASSDLRDIYGYTF. The CDR3, as DNA: TGTGCCAGCAGTGACCTACGGGACATCTATGGCTACACCTTC.

This chain uses TRBV7-2 with TRBJ2-1, with D perhaps TRBD2 (7 bases). CDR1 is SGHTA, CDR2 FQGNSA, per germline. V was trimmed by 5 bases and J by 5 bases, leaving 16 bases between them. The CDR3 consists of 15 residues. In nucleotides, the CDR3 is TGTGCCAGCAGCCCCGGGCGGGGGACACACAATGAGCAGTTCTTC. Its protein is CASSPGRGTHNEQFF.

This rearrangement joins TRBV6-6 to TRBJ2-7; 10 nucleotides line up with TRBD2. After removal of 5 bases from V and 2 bases from J, the junction contained 0 bases not matched to a gene. Germline lookup yields CDR1 MNHNY and CDR2 SVGAGI (reference sequence). This CDR3 region has 13 residues. Here the CDR3 reads CASSLAGAYEQYF. The CDR3 region has the DNA TGTGCCAGCAGTCTAGCGGGGGCCTACGAGCAGTACTTC.

This clone is a singleton in its sample. The chain couples TRBV19 to TRBJ1-2, with D uncertain. Germline V CDR1 and CDR2: LNHDA, SQIVND (reference sequence). The CDR3 length is 14 residues. V was pared by 6 bases and J by 2 bases, with 13 bases between. For the CDR3, the DNA is TGTGCCAGTAGGGTACCTGGACTGAACTATGGCTACACCTTC. This encodes CASRVPGLNYGYTF.

V and J are TRBV28 and TRBJ2-7; 7 bases are shared with TRBD1. The CDR3 is 15 amino acids. The ends lost 6 bases at V and 2 bases at J; junction bases unmatched: 10. Germline V lookup: CDR1 MDHEN, CDR2 SYDVKM. The CDR3 loop reads CASRAGTAKTYEQYF. For the CDR3, the DNA is TGTGCCAGCAGGGCCGGGACAGCAAAAACCTACGAGCAGTACTTC.

The chain combines TRBV11-3 with TRBJ2-7; D is perhaps TRBD2 (6 bases). The CDR3 runs 14 residues. The V end was cut by 4 bases, the J end by 5 bases, with 15 bases between. Germline CDR1 is SGHNT and CDR2 is YENEEA. In nucleotides, the CDR3 is TGTGCCAGCAGCTCCGGGGGATCGGCCCACGAGCAGTACTTC. Its protein is CASSSGGSAHEQYF. Drawing the rest from reference TRBV11-3 and TRBJ2-7, the complete variable domain is EAGVVQSPRYKIIEKKQPVAFWCNPISGHNTLYWYLQNLGQGPELLIRYENEEAVDDSQLPKDRFSAERLKGVDSTLKIQPAELGDSAVYLCASSSGGSAHEQYFGPGTRLTVT.

The chain combines TRBV6-5 with TRBJ1-2; possibly TRBD1 for D (6 bases). Trimming took off 3 bases at V and 1 base at J, with 9 bases between the two ends. CDR3 length: 14 residues. The germline V gene encodes CDR1 MNHEY and CDR2 SVGAGI. The CDR3 region has the DNA TGTGCCAGCAGTTATGACAGGATTAACTATGGCTACACCTTC. Translation: CASSYDRINYGYTF.

J is TRBJ2-5 and V is TRBV11-2, with 10 bases identical to TRBD2. Germline V gene lookup returns CDR1 SGHAT and CDR2 FQNNGV. CDR3 length equals 14 residues. V shed 2 bases and J 5 bases; nucleotides not matched to a gene: 2. The CDR3 DNA sequence: TGTGCCAGCAGCTTACTAGCGGGGGAGGAGACCCAGTACTTC. As protein: CASSLLAGEETQYF.

This CDR3 is CASSLGGRGRLEQYF. The CDR3 region has the DNA TGTGCCAGCAGCCTGGGGGGCAGGGGGCGCCTCGAGCAGTACTTC. This rearrangement joins TRBV11-2 to TRBJ2-7, with 8 bases that match TRBD1. V gave up 5 bases and J gave up 6 bases; unmatched junction bases: 12. The CDR3 runs 15 residues. CDR1 is SGHAT, CDR2 FQNNGV, per germline.

This clone was detected once. The V call is TRBV5-8, the J call TRBJ2-2, with no clear D. Trimming pared 4 bases from V and 1 base from J, leaving 14 bases between. CDR1 and CDR2 (germline): SGHTS, YDEGEE. The length of the CDR3 is 16 residues. CDR3 nucleotide sequence: TGTGCCAGCAGCCCCTTCCAGACAATGAACACCGGGGAGCTGTTTTTT. The encoded protein is CASSPFQTMNTGELFF.